This TCR beta chain stems from a study of post-analysis software for immune sequencing data (dated by TCRdb to between 2014 and 2017). As for the study more broadly: Relapsing-remitting, secondary progressive and progressive-relapsing multiple sclerosis were recorded as disease courses, and subtype annotation was lacking for some patients. The patient repertoires were set against about 12 previously published healthy control repertoires from donors whose ages ranged from roughly 6 to 26 years. A subset of samples was prepared in parallel using single-end sample barcoding, then pooled and co-amplified after Illumina adapter ligation. The paper as a whole reports these results and caveats: Multiple sclerosis patients had significantly lower normalized Chao1 diversity than controls, a result that suggests substantial peripheral T-cell clonal expansion. Significantly higher frequencies in patients than in controls were found for roughly 5 TRBV segments, including TRBV5-6, TRBV5-1 and TRBV20-1. Direct clustering with F measure revealed strong co-clustering of samples prepared in the same batch, which led to a batch-effect correction. The multiple sclerosis patient group was slightly younger than the control group.

Notes on this clonotype: Its antigen is still unknown. No base qualities exist here, and no much larger clone lies one base off it.

TCR beta repertoires were profiled from peripheral blood of 10 to 15 young patients with multiple sclerosis to demonstrate the VDJtools post-analysis software. The patients with multiple sclerosis were children and adolescents between roughly 6 and 16 years of age. In the germline V gene (reference sequence), CDR1 corresponds to MNHNY and CDR2 to SVGAGI. The CDR3, cysteine through phenylalanine, is 15 amino acids long. The sequence is cut down to CDR3 DNA, 45 bases in frame from base 1. The germline V end is reduced by 6 bases and the J end by 7 bases; junction bases left unmatched: 7. Receptors were amplified or captured by PCR. Sequenced on an Illumina HiSeq 2500. To reduce PCR and sequencing biases, unique molecular identifiers were incorporated into the TCR beta cDNA libraries. Every 1 to 10 million input T cells yielded about 500,000 cDNA molecules, meaning each molecule approximated one T cell. The patient libraries were prepared and sequenced with the same protocol used for the earlier healthy control dataset. Samples belonging to the same batch were prepared together, multiplexed and sequenced on a shared HiSeq lane. Per the authors' processing: MIGEC handled the raw barcoded reads, throwing out single-read molecular identifier groups before consensus assembly and CDR3 extraction. Clonotype tables were post-analysed with VDJtools, and diversity was normalized by down-sampling all datasets to the smallest sample size. Repertoire overlap clustering matched CDR3 amino acid but not nucleotide sequences to correct batch-related cross-sample contamination. Using fastp at Q25 and MiXCR, TCRdb reprocessed the public reads and kept productive beta chains. CDR3 protein duplicates are merged, each entry listing the most common genes and DNA. TCRdb, not the original authors, processed these V and J calls. The table for this sample lists a few hundred thousand distinct CDR3 sequences; under 40% of them were counted only once. The ten top clones hold 4.5% to 7.5% of the sample.

This TCR was sampled from a girl aged 2-17 years with multiple sclerosis. The chain was built from TRBV6-6 and TRBJ1-6; TRBD1 fits 9 bases in the junction. Source material: blood. The CDR3 loop reads CASRIWDRANSPLHF. The DNA sequence reads TGTGCCAGCAGAATCTGGGACAGGGCGAATTCACCCCTCCACTTT.